This is a list of T cell receptor beta chains from one sample in a study of CD8 T cells in ankylosing spondylitis. TCRdb used MiXCR to reprocess the 5' RACE reads, holding one entry per CDR3 protein. The table lists around 440,000 distinct CDR3 sequences, roughly 17% of them singletons. The source material was blood, either unsorted or a sorted T cell fraction (not recorded which). Every receptor here comes from a male donor with ankylosing spondylitis. Both conserved end residues are part of each CDR3. A D gene is named only where the DNA matches it firmly. Clone size is stated in some rows and not others, as once, few, many or a class when expanded.

j_call clone_size v_call d_call cdr3_aa cdr3_nt
TRBJ1-6 few TRBV4-3 - CASSLRGTTPVSPLHF TGCGCCAGCAGCCTCAGAGGGACGACGCCCGTTTCACCCCTCCACTTT
TRBJ1-1 many TRBV3-1 - CASSPRVFAEAFF TGTGCCAGCAGCCCCAGGGTGTTTGCTGAAGCTTTCTTT
TRBJ2-5 few TRBV28 - CASSTRKGTQETQYF TGTGCCAGCAGTACTAGGAAGGGCACACAAGAGACCCAGTACTTC
TRBJ1-2 few TRBV3-1 - CASSQGVDGLGYTF TGTGCCAGCAGCCAAGGGGTGGACGGGCTAGGCTACACCTTC
TRBJ1-5 many TRBV29-1 - CSVGGRGSNQPQHF TGCAGCGTGGGGGGCAGGGGTAGCAATCAGCCCCAGCATTTT
TRBJ2-4 few TRBV6-1 - CASSVQGGLRDIQYF TGTGCCAGCAGTGTCCAGGGGGGTCTACGTGATATTCAGTACTTC
TRBJ1-5 few TRBV7-8 TRBD1 CASSKGQGADGGNQPQHF TGTGCCAGCAGCAAGGGACAGGGGGCTGATGGTGGCAATCAGCCCCAGCATTTT
TRBJ2-7 - TRBV28 - CASSSGTPAYEQYF TGTGCCAGCAGTTCCGGGACTCCTGCCTACGAGCAGTACTTC
TRBJ2-7 few TRBV2 TRBD1 CASSKGQYEQYF TGTGCCAGCAGTAAGGGACAGTACGAGCAGTACTTC
TRBJ2-1 - TRBV19 TRBD2 CASSKLAGGDSEQFF TGTGCCAGTAGTAAACTAGCGGGAGGGGATAGTGAGCAGTTCTTC
TRBJ1-2 few TRBV4-3 - CASSQEIRPFYGYTF TGCGCCAGCAGCCAAGAGATCAGGCCCTTCTATGGCTACACCTTC
TRBJ1-1 - TRBV7-2 TRBD1 CASSSPQGARTEAFF TGTGCCAGCAGCTCTCCCCAGGGGGCAAGGACTGAAGCTTTCTTT
TRBJ2-3 - TRBV7-9 - CASSPSGVQTDTQYF TGTGCCAGCAGCCCTTCGGGGGTTCAAACAGATACGCAGTATTTT
TRBJ2-1 few TRBV7-8 TRBD2 CASSLGRESEQFF TGTGCCAGCAGCCTTGGGAGGGAAAGTGAGCAGTTCTTC
TRBJ2-7 few TRBV2 - CASSVYEQYF TGTGCCAGCAGTGTCTACGAGCAGTACTTC
TRBJ2-7 many TRBV20-1 - CSARKEWAASSYEQYF TGCAGTGCTAGAAAGGAATGGGCGGCCAGCTCCTACGAGCAGTACTTC
TRBJ1-1 - TRBV19 - CASGRAGAPVTEAFF TGTGCCAGTGGCCGCGCGGGGGCCCCCGTCACTGAAGCTTTCTTT
TRBJ1-3 many TRBV10-3 - CAISSHTGTSGNTIYF TGTGCCATCAGCTCGCATACGGGAACCTCTGGAAACACCATATATTTT
TRBJ1-2 - TRBV10-3 - CAISGAHRLANYGYTF TGTGCCATCAGTGGGGCCCACAGGCTGGCTAACTATGGCTACACCTTC
TRBJ1-5 - TRBV27 - CASSLAPPGGGNQPQHF TGTGCCAGCAGTTTAGCCCCTCCCGGGGGTGGCAATCAGCCCCAGCATTTT
TRBJ1-1 few TRBV20-1 - CSASDARVGTEAFF TGCAGTGCTAGTGATGCCAGGGTTGGAACTGAAGCTTTCTTT
TRBJ2-5 - TRBV19 TRBD2 CASSIASGAQETQYF TGTGCCAGTAGTATAGCTAGCGGGGCACAAGAGACCCAGTACTTC
TRBJ2-7 many TRBV14 - CASSLGQHSYEQYF TGTGCCAGCAGCCTGGGACAACACTCCTACGAGCAGTACTTC
TRBJ2-1 few TRBV9 - CASSVMAGPNAHNEQFF TGTGCCAGCAGCGTAATGGCAGGGCCTAACGCACACAATGAGCAGTTCTTC
TRBJ2-5 few TRBV18 - CASSPFRAVQETQYF TGTGCCAGCTCACCTTTTAGGGCCGTACAAGAGACCCAGTACTTC
TRBJ2-2 - TRBV20-1 - CSARRGLYTGELFF TGCAGTGCAAGGCGGGGGCTGTACACCGGGGAGCTGTTTTTT
TRBJ2-2 few TRBV2 - CASSPSGAGELFF TGTGCCAGCAGTCCCTCTGGGGCCGGGGAGCTGTTTTTT
TRBJ1-4 - TRBV7-9 - CASSNSHRGGTNEKLFF TGTGCCAGCAGCAACTCCCATCGGGGGGGGACTAATGAAAAACTGTTTTTT
TRBJ1-1 - TRBV5-1 - CASSLWGEGTEAFF TGCGCCAGCAGCTTGTGGGGGGAGGGCACTGAAGCTTTCTTT
TRBJ2-2 few TRBV4-1 - CASTPFAGARGASTGELFF TGCGCCAGCACCCCGTTCGCCGGGGCTCGGGGGGCGTCCACCGGGGAGCTGTTTTTT
TRBJ2-7 - TRBV28 - CASSLPSGHLYEQYF TGTGCCAGCAGTCTTCCTTCGGGACACCTCTACGAGCAGTACTTC
TRBJ1-6 many TRBV6-5 TRBD1 CASSRGDSPLHF TGCGCCAGCAGCAGGGGGGATTCACCCCTCCACTTT
TRBJ1-6 few TRBV10-3 TRBD1 CAISEDRGYSPLHF TGTGCCATCAGTGAAGACAGGGGTTATTCACCCCTCCACTTT
TRBJ2-7 few TRBV5-6 - CASSLAGNRFTYEQYF TGTGCCAGCAGCTTGGCAGGCAACAGATTCACCTACGAGCAGTACTTC
TRBJ2-7 - TRBV20-1 - CSAREVWNSYEQYF TGCAGTGCTAGAGAAGTTTGGAATTCCTACGAGCAGTACTTC
TRBJ2-3 - TRBV6-1 - CASRASWTGWSDTQYF TGTGCCAGCAGGGCCTCGTGGACTGGGTGGTCAGATACGCAGTATTTT
TRBJ1-1 - TRBV5-6 - CASSLEVGEAFF TGTGCCAGCAGCTTGGAAGTGGGTGAAGCTTTCTTT
TRBJ2-1 many TRBV24-1 - CATSDSLGSRNEQFF TGTGCCACCAGTGATAGCCTCGGGAGTAGGAATGAGCAGTTCTTC
TRBJ2-1 few TRBV28 TRBD2 CASGVGGRAQDYNEQFF TGTGCCAGTGGTGTGGGCGGGAGGGCCCAGGATTACAATGAGCAGTTCTTC
TRBJ2-3 few TRBV15 TRBD2 CATSRAPGGSTDTQYF TGTGCCACCAGCAGAGCGCCGGGAGGGTCCACAGATACGCAGTATTTT
TRBJ1-2 - TRBV7-9 TRBD1 CASSKSPGTGGEGYTF TGTGCCAGCAGCAAATCCCCCGGGACAGGGGGCGAGGGCTACACCTTC